Below are 25 T cell receptor beta chains sequenced from a single sample in a study of T cell repertoires in cytomegalovirus infection. TCRdb independently ran MiXCR on the reads; one entry per CDR3 protein. Of hundreds of thousands of distinct CDR3 sequences detected, 15% to 20% appear once; the ten largest clones hold 12%. Specimen: PBMCs. These receptors were obtained from a human donor in good health (CMV status not recorded). Some clones in this sample may be carry-over from other donors' samples.

This clonotype was seen a handful of times. The junction does not match germline at one end; this may be a read error. The rearrangement uses TRBV12-3 or TRBV12-4 and TRBJ1-2; D not resolved. This CDR3 is 14 amino acids long. The CDR3 sequence is CASSPDGVNFGYTF. DNA of the CDR3: TGTGCCAGCAGTCCTGACGGCGTGAACTTTGGCTACACCTTC.

The V call is TRBV7-9, the J call TRBJ1-2, with TRBD1 matching over 9 bases. The ends lost 2 bases at V and 8 bases at J; junction bases unmatched: 12. Germline CDR1 is SEHNR and CDR2 is FQNEAQ (reference sequence). The CDR3 covers 16 residues. The CDR3 region has the DNA TGTGCCAGCAGCTTAAAGGACAGGGGAACATTTGGCGGCTACACCTTC. This encodes CASSLKDRGTFGGYTF.

This clonotype was counted many times. The J gene is TRBJ2-5, the V gene TRBV5-4; D is unclear. This CDR3 is built from 13 residues. Per the germline V gene, CDR1 is SGHNT and CDR2 is YYREEE (reference sequence). The V end lost 3 bases, the J end lost 5 bases, and 11 bases lay between the germline ends. The CDR3 DNA reads TGTGCCAGCAGCTCAAGTGGTGGGGAGACCCAGTACTTC. It specifies CASSSSGGETQYF.

This clonotype was seen many times. This sequence joins TRBV7-2 and TRBJ1-3, with no clear D. The CDR3 contains 17 residues. The V end was cut by 0 bases, the J end by 0 bases, with 12 bases between. From germline, CDR1 is SGHTA and CDR2 FQGNSA. The CDR3 sequence: CASSLAHVRDSGNTIYF. The CDR3 DNA sequence: TGTGCCAGCAGCTTAGCACACGTCCGAGACTCTGGAAACACCATATATTTT. The variable domain in full, with the rest retrieved from reference TRBV7-2 and TRBJ1-3, is GAGVSQSPSNKVTEKGKDVELRCDPISGHTALYWYRQSLGQGLEFLIYFQGNSAPDKSGLPSDRFSAERTGGSVSTLTIQRTQQEDSAVYLCASSLAHVRDSGNTIYFGEGSWLTVV.

This clonotype was detected a few times. V is TRBV6-6 and J is TRBJ2-7; D is perhaps TRBD2 (5 bases). Per the germline V gene, CDR1 is MNHNY and CDR2 is SVGAGI (reference sequence). Trimming stripped 2 bases from V and 6 bases from J, with 8 bases between. The CDR3 has 12 amino acids. CDR3 loop: CASSYTEGEQYF. The DNA of the CDR3 is TGTGCCAGCAGTTACACCGAGGGCGAGCAGTACTTC.

This chain joins TRBV6-5 and TRBJ2-3, with a weak D call TRBD1 (6 bases). The CDR3 runs to 14 residues. Per the germline V gene, CDR1 is MNHEY and CDR2 is SVGAGI. V lost 5 bases and J 6 bases, leaving 15 bases between the germline ends. The CDR3 reads CASSLDSLMDTQYF. CDR3 DNA sequence: TGTGCCAGCAGTCTGGACAGTTTAATGGATACGCAGTATTTT.

This clonotype was detected only a few times. The chain couples TRBV3-1 to TRBJ1-6, with a weak D call TRBD1 (5 bases). Per germline, CDR1 LGHDT and CDR2 YNNKEL (reference sequence). V was clipped by 4 bases and J by 4 bases, with 14 bases between them. The CDR3 contains 16 residues. The CDR3 nucleotides read TGTGCCAGCAGCCCCCGGGACCGCGGTTATAATTCACCCCTCCACTTT. Its translation is CASSPRDRGYNSPLHF.

This clonotype has only a few counts. V and J are TRBV18 and TRBJ2-2; D is perhaps TRBD1 or TRBD2 (5 bases each). Trimming took 4 bases from V and 0 from J, leaving 12 bases between them. The CDR3 totals 16 residues. Germline V gene lookup returns CDR1 KGHSH and CDR2 LQKENI. The CDR3: CASSRLGASNTGELFF. CDR3 bases: TGTGCCAGCTCACGCCTCGGGGCTTCGAACACCGGGGAGCTGTTTTTT.

In its sample, this clonotype was seen a few times. The chain joins TRBV20-1 to TRBJ2-5; possible D gene TRBD1, 5 bases. The ends were cut back, 3 bases at V and 0 bases at J, with 17 bases in the middle. The germline CDR1 and CDR2 sequences are DFQATT and SNEGSKA (reference sequence). The CDR3 contains 16 residues. This chain's CDR3 is CSASVQGSMYQETQYF. Here the CDR3 DNA reads TGCAGTGCTAGTGTGCAGGGTTCCATGTACCAAGAGACCCAGTACTTC.

The chain couples TRBV14 to TRBJ2-1, with D tentatively TRBD1 (5 bases). Between the trimmed V and J ends, which lost 4 bases and 9 bases, there was a span of 16 bases. CDR1 and CDR2 (germline): SGHDN, FVKESK. The CDR3 loop spans 14 amino acids. The DNA of the CDR3 is TGTGCCAGCAGCCCAACGACAGTAACCGGTGAGCAGTTCTTC. As protein: CASSPTTVTGEQFF.

This clonotype was found many times. V gene TRBV7-9 combines with J gene TRBJ1-5, with D maybe TRBD1 (6 bases). This CDR3 has 17 residues. Germline V gene data show CDR1 as SEHNR and CDR2 as FQNEAQ (reference sequence). Trimming stripped 5 bases from V and 4 bases from J, with 21 bases between. The CDR3 loop reads CASSPPGGEGPNQPQHF. CDR3 in DNA: TGTGCCAGCAGCCCACCGGGGGGCGAGGGTCCTAATCAGCCCCAGCATTTT.

Many counts were recorded for this clonotype. This chain links TRBV7-2 with TRBJ1-2, with 7 bases identical to TRBD1. J lost 4 bases, V lost 5 bases, and 7 bases had no gene match. CDR1 and CDR2 (germline): SGHTA, FQGNSA. The CDR3 extends over 14 amino acids. The CDR3 protein is CASSPGQVAYGYTF. CDR3 DNA sequence: TGTGCCAGCAGCCCTGGACAGGTTGCCTATGGCTACACCTTC.

The rearrangement joins TRBV6-1 to TRBJ1-5, with D possibly TRBD1 on 5 matching bases. The CDR3 loop spans 13 amino acids. From germline, CDR1 is MNHNS and CDR2 SASEGT. V was shortened by 4 bases and J by 5 bases, with 9 bases between the two germline ends. The CDR3 DNA reads TGTGCCAGCAGTGCCAGGGTCGATCAGCCCCAGCATTTT. It is translated as CASSARVDQPQHF.

This clonotype came up a few times. J is TRBJ2-3 and V is TRBV7-3; D possibly uses TRBD1 or TRBD2 (5 bases each). V was trimmed by 6 bases and J by 4 bases, leaving 14 bases between them. Germline lookup yields CDR1 SGHTA and CDR2 FQGTGA. CDR3 size: 14 residues. The CDR3 region is CASSPGLGADTQYF. In DNA form, the CDR3 reads TGTGCCAGCAGTCCGGGGTTAGGGGCAGATACGCAGTATTTT.

This clonotype was detected only a few times. This chain uses TRBV20-1 with TRBJ2-1; 12 nucleotides line up with TRBD2. V lost 5 bases and J lost 7; bases outside the gene matches: 12. The CDR3 length is 16 residues. Germline CDR1 reads DFQATT; CDR2 reads SNEGSKA (reference sequence). The CDR3 region is CSAPGLAGPLGNEQFF. The CDR3 DNA reads TGCAGTGCTCCCGGACTAGCGGGACCCCTGGGGAATGAGCAGTTCTTC.

The chain recombines TRBV10-3 with TRBJ2-3; D not resolved. The CDR3 extends over 14 amino acids. V gave up 3 bases and J gave up 0 bases, with 7 bases separating them. Germline V gene lookup returns CDR1 ENHRY and CDR2 SYGVKD. CDR3 coding DNA: TGTGCCATCAGTGAAGGTGCCAGCACAGATACGCAGTATTTT. Protein product: CAISEGASTDTQYF.

Only a few counts were recorded for this clonotype. The chain combines TRBV29-1 with TRBJ1-4; D call uncertain. The CDR3 loop spans 14 amino acids. In germline, CDR1 is SQVTM, CDR2 ANQGSEA. Trimming took off 5 bases at V and 2 bases at J, with 12 bases between the two ends. The CDR3 is CSVLGSPTNEKLFF. CDR3 sequence (DNA): TGCAGCGTTCTGGGCAGTCCCACTAATGAAAAACTGTTTTTT.

This chain connects TRBV20-1 to TRBJ1-5, with D perhaps TRBD1 (5 bases). In germline, CDR1 is DFQATT, CDR2 SNEGSKA (reference sequence). Deletions cut 0 bases from V and 2 bases from J, with 17 bases between. CDR3 length equals 17 residues. CDR3 in amino acids: CSARESGTTGGNQPQHF. The CDR3 DNA reads TGCAGTGCTAGAGAATCCGGGACCACCGGCGGCAATCAGCCCCAGCATTTT.

This clonotype was counted at least ten times. The chain carries TRBV27 and TRBJ1-2, with D uncertain. The CDR3 extends over 15 amino acids. Germline V CDR1 and CDR2: MNHEY, SMNVEV (reference sequence). Trimming took off 2 bases at V and 0 bases at J, with 10 bases between the two ends. The CDR3 nucleotides are TGTGCCAGCAGTTTAACACCGGAAGCTAACTATGGCTACACCTTC. Translated: CASSLTPEANYGYTF.

The chain employs TRBV12-3 or TRBV12-4 and TRBJ2-1; D is uncertain. The CDR3 extends over 12 amino acids. Trimming removed 1 base at V and 8 bases at J, with 6 bases between. The chain's CDR3 is CASSLEGHEQFF. For the CDR3, the DNA is TGTGCCAGCAGTTTAGAGGGTCATGAGCAGTTCTTC.

This clonotype was counted at least ten times. The gene calls are TRBV12-3 or TRBV12-4 and TRBJ2-2, with D unclear. Trimming removed 3 bases from V and 4 bases from J, with 6 bases in between. The CDR3 spans 13 residues. Here the CDR3 reads CASSFSSTGELFF. As DNA, the CDR3 is TGTGCCAGCAGTTTCTCCAGCACCGGGGAGCTGTTTTTT.

This clonotype has at least ten counts. The rearrangement links TRBV28 to TRBJ1-5; no firm D call. Deletions cut 1 base from V and 1 base from J, with 5 bases between. The CDR3 has 14 residues. Germline V gene sequence: CDR1 MDHEN, CDR2 SYDVKM. The CDR3, as DNA: TGTGCCAGCAGTTTATACGGAAGCAATCAGCCCCAGCATTTT. As protein: CASSLYGSNQPQHF.

The chain combines TRBV20-1 with TRBJ2-7, with 10 bases lining up with TRBD2. V was clipped by 6 bases and J by 0 bases; unmatched bases: 2. In germline, CDR1 is DFQATT, CDR2 SNEGSKA (reference sequence). The CDR3 is 13 residues long. Here the CDR3 reads CSALAGTSYEQYF. The CDR3 DNA follows: TGCAGTGCACTAGCGGGGACCTCCTACGAGCAGTACTTC.

In regard to this clonotype: The junction does not match germline at one end; this may be a read error. This sequence joins TRBV28 and TRBJ2-2; TRBD1 agrees at 7 bases. This CDR3 contains 12 residues. Germline V CDR1 and CDR2: MDHEN, SYDVKM. The CDR3 is CGTESHTGELFF. CDR3 DNA: TGCGGGACAGAAAGCCACACCGGGGAGCTGTTTTTT.

This clonotype was picked up a small number of times. The J gene is TRBJ1-5, the V gene TRBV19, with unresolved D. CDR1 is LNHDA and CDR2 is SQIVND in the germline V gene (reference sequence). This CDR3 is 15 amino acids long. V shed 5 bases and J shed 0 bases, with 11 bases lying between them. CDR3 in amino acids: CASSQINNSNQPQHF. CDR3 coding DNA: TGTGCCAGTAGTCAGATTAATAATAGCAATCAGCCCCAGCATTTT.